The 7 T cell receptor beta chains in this list originate from one sample, sequenced in a study of CD8 T cells in Susac syndrome. Reverse transcription used about 0.5 to 1 ug RNA and random hexamers. TCRdb re-called the immunoSEQ multiplex PCR reads with MiXCR, one entry per CDR3 protein. The table includes some 200,000 distinct CDR3 sequences, about 95% detected once. Sequenced: CD4+ T cells from PBMCs. Every receptor here comes from a human donor in good health.

CDR3 amino acids: CSVGQSNQPQHF. The DNA for the CDR3 is TGCAGCGTTGGACAGAGCAATCAGCCCCAGCATTTT. V and J are TRBV29-1 and TRBJ1-5; D possibly corresponds to TRBD1 (5 bases). With 4 bases removed from V and 1 base from J, the gap between germline ends came to 5 bases. The germline CDR1 and CDR2 sequences are SQVTM and ANQGSEA. The CDR3 is made up of 12 amino acids.

The CDR3 nucleotides are TGTGCCAGCAGCTTGATCAGCTCTGGGGCCAACGTCCTGACTTTC. Residues: CASSLISSGANVLTF. V gene TRBV5-6 combines with J gene TRBJ2-6; D gene uncertain. This CDR3 is 15 amino acids long. CDR1 and CDR2 from the germline V gene are SGHDT and YYEEEE. Trimming took off 1 base at V and 0 bases at J, with 5 bases between the two ends.

The rearrangement links TRBV6-6 to TRBJ2-7; D is unclear. CDR1 is MNHNY, CDR2 SVGAGI, per germline (reference sequence). The ends were cut back, 6 bases at V and 7 bases at J, with 13 bases in the middle. The CDR3 is 12 residues long. The chain's CDR3 is CASSPRLGEQYF. As DNA, the CDR3 is TGTGCCAGCAGCCCCCGCCTGGGAGAGCAGTACTTC.

This chain connects TRBV20-1 to TRBJ2-5; the match to TRBD2 covers 11 bases. CDR3 length: 15 amino acids. After removal of 5 bases from V and 2 bases from J, the junction contained 7 bases not matched to a gene. Germline CDR1 and CDR2: DFQATT and SNEGSKA (reference sequence). The CDR3 coding sequence is TGCAGTGCTCTTAGGACTAGCGGGCCGCAAGAGACCCAGTACTTC. As protein: CSALRTSGPQETQYF.

The chain employs TRBV9 and TRBJ2-7; tentative D call: TRBD1 (6 bases). Germline CDR1 reads SGDLS; CDR2 reads YYNGEE. The CDR3 has 15 residues. Trimming cost V 0 bases and J 4 bases, with 14 bases left between them. The CDR3 nucleotides are TGTGCCAGCAGCGTAGCTGGTCAGGGGATTTACGAGCAGTACTTC. Encoded protein: CASSVAGQGIYEQYF.

The rearrangement uses TRBV29-1 and TRBJ2-2; tentatively, D is TRBD1 or TRBD2 (5 bases each). This CDR3 has 14 amino acids. CDR1 and CDR2 from the germline V gene are SQVTM and ANQGSEA. V lost 7 bases to trimming and J lost 6 bases, with 18 bases between them. The CDR3 DNA follows: TGCAGCGCCGAGTGGGGGAGAGCGGCCGGGGAGCTGTTTTTT. Protein product: CSAEWGRAAGELFF.

The chain recombines TRBV5-1 with TRBJ2-7; tentative D call: TRBD1 (6 bases). CDR3 length: 15 amino acids. CDR1 and CDR2 (germline): SGHRS, YFSETQ. V was trimmed by 6 bases and J by 2 bases, leaving 18 bases between them. CDR3 residues: CASTNGDISAYEQYF. CDR3 sequence (DNA): TGCGCCAGCACCAACGGGGACATATCAGCCTACGAGCAGTACTTC.